This passage covers 2 T cell receptor beta chains from one sample sequenced in a study of T cells in women clearing cervical HPV infection. The table came from immunoSEQ multiplex PCR; TCRdb's copy has only in-frame clones and leaves some out. The sample's table shows tens of thousands of clones. Sequenced material: blood buffy coat. These receptors were taken from a woman aged 18 to 75 with a cervical HPV16 infection that either progressed to CIN3+ or cleared (not recorded which).

CDR3 amino acids: CASSSFSGFDNEQFF. CDR3 bases read: TGTGCCAGCAGCTCCTTTAGCGGGTTCGACAATGAG. This chain links TRBV5-4 with TRBJ2-1, with 7 positions matching TRBD2. The read comes to an end 3 residues before the CDR3 does, leaving the germline J gene to fill in the end. The germline V gene encodes CDR1 SGHNT and CDR2 YYREEE (reference sequence). The junction had 8 bases not matched to a gene; V was cut back by 3 bases and J by 5 bases. This CDR3 contains 15 residues. Full variable domain (outside the CDR3, taken from reference TRBV5-4 and TRBJ2-1): ETGVTQSPTHLIKTRGQQVTLRCSSQSGHNTVSWYQQALGQGPQFIFQYYREEENGRGNFPPRFSGLQFPNYSSELNVNALELDDSALYLCASSSFSGFDNEQFFGPGTRLTVL.

CDR3 bases read: TGTGCCAGCAGCCAAGAGGGGGGATCCGGGGCCAACGTC. Its protein product is CASSQEGGSGANV. The whole CDR3 protein is CASSQEGGSGANVLTF. The chain joins TRBV4-2 to TRBJ2-6; TRBD2 might be the D (6 bases). The sequenced fragment ends 3 residues before the CDR3 boundary, so the rest is inferred from the germline J gene. Deletions cut 0 bases from V and 4 bases from J, with 10 bases between. Looked up from germline, CDR1 is LGHNA and CDR2 is YNFKEQ. This CDR3 contains 16 residues.